By share of the sample, the clone carrying this T cell receptor (delta chain) is medium-sized (0.01 to 0.1%). Antigen: not known. The CDR3 is made up of 24 amino acids. The germline CDR1 and CDR2 sequences are TSWWSYY and QGS. V dropped 2 bases and J dropped 0; count of bases not matched to a gene: 29. TCR cDNA was made from PBMC RNA with gamma- and delta-chain-specific primers. TCRdb re-called clones from the RT-PCR reads using CATT. This repertoire shows about 1,400 delta-chain clones, 6.9% found once; its top ten account for roughly a tenth. The entry originates in a study of delta chains in infants with herpesvirus infections. For the study at large: From birth, Ugandan infants were followed prospectively for primary CMV infection.

Study observations and caveats: Among around 19 CMV-infected infants, several showed the public Vdelta1 clonotype.

The origin of this receptor is a human donor who was a Ugandan infant, either HIV-exposed or HIV-unexposed (not recorded which). The sequencing here drew on peripheral blood, taken at time point 1 of longitudinal follow-up. The chain joins TRDV1 to TRDJ1, with 8 nucleotides matching TRDD3. CDR3 bases: TGTGCTCTTGGGGAAGGCCTGCGAAAACTGGGGGCCACGGACCTCCTCTACTACACCGATAAACTCATCTTT. Translation: CALGEGLRKLGATDLLYYTDKLIF.